These T cell receptor beta chains were read from a single sample in a study of radiotherapy plus CTLA-4 blockade in lung cancer. The method was immunoSEQ multiplex PCR; TCRdb's version includes in-frame clones alone and lacks a portion of them. The table lists 40,000 to 45,000 clones, more than 70% of them singletons. The source material was peripheral blood, sampled from a patient treated with radiotherapy plus ipilimumab. Receptors originate from a human donor with non-small cell lung cancer whose response to radiotherapy plus ipilimumab could not be evaluated. CDR3s include the opening cysteine and the closing phenylalanine or tryptophan. A D gene is named only where the DNA matches it firmly. Clone size appears in some rows only: once, few, many, or a class for an expanded clone.

>TRBV7-3|TRBJ2-6|few|TRBD1
TGTGCCAGCAGCTGGCAGGGGGTCTCTGGGGCCAACGTCCTGACTTTC
CASSWQGVSGANVLTF
>TRBV7-8|TRBJ2-2|.|TRBD2
TGTGCCAGCAGTAGCGGGAGGAACACCGGGGAGCTGTTTTTT
CASSSGRNTGELFF
>TRBV28|TRBJ1-3|few|TRBD1
TGTGCCAGCGGGGAGGGACAGGGGTTTGGAAACACCATATATTTT
CASGEGQGFGNTIYF
>TRBV13|TRBJ2-7|once|.
TGTGCCAGCCGATACTGGGGGGAATGGGAAGAGCAGTACTTC
CASRYWGEWEEQYF
>TRBV19|TRBJ1-5|once|TRBD1
TGTGCCAGTAGTAGAAACAAACAGGGGCGCAATCAGCCCCAGCATTTT
CASSRNKQGRNQPQHF
>TRBV27|TRBJ2-7|.|TRBD2
TGTGCCAGCAACCTAGCGGGGGGGCTCCTTGGCGAGCAGTACTTC
CASNLAGGLLGEQYF
>TRBV30|TRBJ2-3|.|TRBD1
TGTGCCTCGTACAGGGGGCGTACAGATACGCAGTATTTT
CASYRGRTDTQYF
>TRBV6-6|TRBJ1-6|.|TRBD1
TGTGCCAGCAGTTACCCCCAGGGGGCGGATTCACCCCTCCACTTT
CASSYPQGADSPLHF
>TRBV30|TRBJ1-2|once|.
TGTGCCTGCGGGGGAGGGTATGGCTACACCTTC
CACGGGYGYTF
>TRBV7-7|TRBJ2-1|.|TRBD2
TGTGCTAGCAGCCCACACACTAGCGGGAGGGCTAGCTACAATGAGCAGTTCTTC
CASSPHTSGRASYNEQFF